This TCR beta chain was recovered during a study of identical twins. This clonotype was recorded a few times. Unique molecular identifiers were present on the cDNA, and a universal primer site came from template switching. TCRdb passed the 5' RACE reads through MiXCR, listing each CDR3 protein once. The sample consists of 400,000 to 650,000 distinct CDR3 sequences, around 20% of them appearing once. The data were also submitted as part of a second study, on T cells expressing NK-cell markers.

This clonotype originated in a woman aged 18-30 years in good health. Sequencing used CD4+ T cells sorted from blood.

The DNA of the CDR3 is TGTGCCAGCAGCCACCCCGACACCGGGGAGCTGTTTTTT. Translation: CASSHPDTGELFF. The V call is TRBV6-1, the J call TRBJ2-2; D not resolved. Germline V gene lookup returns CDR1 MNHNS and CDR2 SASEGT. This CDR3 spans 13 amino acids. Trimming cost V 6 bases and J 3 bases, with 8 bases left between them.